The 25 T cell receptor beta chains below were found in one sample sequenced in a study of T-cell memory formation after mild COVID-19 (dated by TCRdb to the early 2020s). Library preparation used 5' RACE. Reads for this sample came from an Illumina NovaSeq 6000. The raw public reads went through TCRdb reprocessing: fastp at Q25, MiXCR clone calling, in-frame beta chains kept. CDR3 protein sequences are deduplicated, and each keeps its most common genes and DNA. The sample table records roughly 100,000 distinct CDR3 sequences; approximately 15% of these occur just once. The ten largest clones capture roughly 27% of the sample. The sample consisted of PBMCs or a T cell subset sorted from them (not recorded which). The receptors here all came from an adult woman who had mild COVID-19 (a few samples of this study predate the infection). The sample titles of this study are shuffled in the database, so cell type and time point are left out; the donor was told from shared clones.

This clonotype was seen a handful of times. The chain carries TRBV4-3 and TRBJ1-1, with TRBD1 as a possible D gene (6 bases). V was shortened by 2 bases and J by 4 bases, with 11 bases between the two germline ends. Per germline, CDR1 LGHNA and CDR2 YSLEER. The CDR3 contains 14 residues. CDR3 residues: CASSQTGTTTEAFF. In DNA, the CDR3 is TGCGCCAGCAGCCAAACCGGGACAACCACTGAAGCTTTCTTT.

This clonotype was observed many times. The V call is TRBV20-1, the J call TRBJ1-2; D gene ambiguous. V was pared by 0 bases and J by 5 bases, with 16 bases between. Germline loops: CDR1 DFQATT, CDR2 SNEGSKA (reference sequence). The CDR3 has 15 residues. CDR3 loop: CSARDPEGWEYGYTF. The CDR3 DNA sequence: TGCAGTGCTAGAGATCCCGAAGGGTGGGAATATGGCTACACCTTC.

In this sample, this clonotype turned up a few times. The chain employs TRBV6-6 and TRBJ2-2, with 10 bases matching TRBD1. The germline gives CDR1 MNHNY, CDR2 SVGAGI (reference sequence). The junction had 8 bases not matched to a gene; V was cut back by 5 bases and J by 5 bases. This CDR3 comprises 16 residues. The CDR3 DNA sequence: TGTGCCAGCAGTCCCGGACAGGGGGTGATAACCGGGGAGCTGTTTTTT. Protein sequence: CASSPGQGVITGELFF.

The chain combines TRBV29-1 with TRBJ2-7; TRBD1 matches at 9 bases. The ends lost 3 bases at V and 3 bases at J; junction bases unmatched: 6. CDR1 is SQVTM and CDR2 is ANQGSEA in the germline V gene. This CDR3 is built from 14 residues. CDR3 nucleotides: TGCAGCGTTGATACGGGACAGGGCGGCTACGAGCAGTACTTC. This encodes CSVDTGQGGYEQYF.

This rearrangement joins TRBV24-1 to TRBJ2-7; D is ambiguous. CDR1 is KGHDR and CDR2 is SFDVKD in the germline V gene. The CDR3 has 13 amino acids. The germline V and J ends were trimmed by 2 bases and 3 bases, with 7 bases remaining between them. The CDR3 sequence is CATSDSIRYEQYF. CDR3 bases: TGTGCCACCAGTGATTCTATCCGCTACGAGCAGTACTTC.

The chain has TRBV27 and TRBJ2-7, with 10 bases lining up with TRBD1. The CDR3 has 16 amino acids. Trimming at V came to 2 bases and at J to 2 bases, leaving 6 bases not matched to a gene. Per germline, CDR1 MNHEY and CDR2 SMNVEV (reference sequence). This CDR3 reads CASSLSWTGGTYEQYF. The CDR3 coding sequence is TGTGCCAGCAGTTTAAGTTGGACAGGGGGGACCTACGAGCAGTACTTC.

This chain links TRBV18 with TRBJ1-1; D may be TRBD1 (5 bases). The CDR3 totals 12 residues. CDR1 KGHSH and CDR2 LQKENI come from the germline V gene. Trimming took 5 bases from V and 7 from J, leaving 11 bases between them. The CDR3 sequence: CASSSGGNEAFF. The CDR3 bases are TGTGCCAGCTCATCTGGGGGGAATGAAGCTTTCTTT.

The V gene is TRBV4-3, the J gene TRBJ1-6, with D hard to call. This CDR3 comprises 15 residues. Trimming stripped 1 base from V and 5 bases from J, with 9 bases between. Germline-derived CDR1 and CDR2 are LGHNA and YSLEER. The CDR3 loop is CASSQGTADNSPLHF. The CDR3 DNA reads as TGCGCCAGCAGCCAAGGGACGGCGGATAATTCACCCCTCCACTTT.

This clonotype turned up a few times. The chain uses TRBV12-5 and TRBJ1-1, with unresolved D. The V end lost 0 bases, the J end lost 0 bases, and 8 bases lay between the germline ends. Germline loops: CDR1 LGHNT, CDR2 FRNRAP. The CDR3 is made up of 15 amino acids. The CDR3 is CASGLVKAMNTEAFF. CDR3 nucleotide sequence: TGTGCTAGTGGTTTGGTAAAGGCTATGAACACTGAAGCTTTCTTT.

This clonotype was seen more than once but under ten times. The chain recombines TRBV7-3 with TRBJ2-1; D gene ambiguous. The CDR3 contains 13 residues. V was cut by 2 bases and J by 7 bases, with 9 bases left in between. CDR1 and CDR2 (germline): SGHTA, FQGTGA. DNA for the CDR3: TGTGCCAGCAGCTTAGTTCATCAGAATGAGCAGTTCTTC. Its protein product is CASSLVHQNEQFF.

The chain links TRBV6-5 to TRBJ2-5; 7 bases line up with TRBD1. Germline CDR1 reads MNHEY; CDR2 reads SVGAGI. The junction had 4 bases not matched to a gene; V was cut back by 5 bases and J by 4 bases. This CDR3 has 13 residues. The CDR3 DNA is TGTGCCAGCAGTCCGCGACAGGGAGAGACCCAGTACTTC. This translates into CASSPRQGETQYF.

The V and J genes are TRBV2 and TRBJ2-2; a possible D gene is TRBD2 (5 bases). Trimming cost V 3 bases and J 5 bases, with 7 bases left between them. This CDR3 region has 13 residues. From germline, CDR1 is SNHLY and CDR2 FYNNEI. The CDR3 reads CASSEDFTGELFF. Here the CDR3 DNA reads TGTGCCAGCAGTGAGGACTTTACCGGGGAGCTGTTTTTT.

There are a few counts of this clonotype. The chain links TRBV7-9 to TRBJ2-7, with 7 bases lining up with TRBD2. This CDR3 region has 16 residues. Germline V gives CDR1 SEHNR, CDR2 FQNEAQ (reference sequence). Trimming cost V 0 bases and J 0 bases; bases outside gene matches: 5. CDR3 sequence reads: CASSLAASGSSYEQYF. In nucleotides, the CDR3 is TGTGCCAGCAGCTTAGCGGCTAGCGGCAGCTCCTACGAGCAGTACTTC.

The chain recombines TRBV5-5 with TRBJ2-5; 8 bases agree with TRBD2. Germline V lookup: CDR1 SGHKS, CDR2 YYEKEE (reference sequence). V lost 1 base and J lost 5; bases outside the gene matches: 7. The CDR3 consists of 15 residues. The CDR3: CASSLPGGRRETQYF. DNA of the CDR3: TGTGCCAGCAGCTTGCCCGGCGGGAGGCGGGAGACCCAGTACTTC.

J is TRBJ2-7 and V is TRBV4-2; a weak D match, TRBD2 (6 bases). Trimming stripped 0 bases from V and 3 bases from J, with 15 bases between. Germline V gives CDR1 LGHNA, CDR2 YNFKEQ. The CDR3 consists of 16 residues. DNA for the CDR3: TGTGCCAGCAGCCAAGAATATTATGTGGAGGGCTACGAGCAGTACTTC. Translating gives CASSQEYYVEGYEQYF.

This chain connects TRBV6-6 to TRBJ2-5; weak D call: TRBD1 (6 bases). Trimming removed 0 bases from V and 3 bases from J, with 8 bases in between. Germline V gene data show CDR1 as MNHNY and CDR2 as SVGAGI (reference sequence). This CDR3 is built from 14 residues. CDR3 DNA: TGTGCCAGCAGTTACTCCAACAGGGAAGAGACCCAGTACTTC. This translates into CASSYSNREETQYF.

This clonotype turned up a few times. V gene TRBV6-2 or TRBV6-3 combines with J gene TRBJ2-1; no clear D. V was clipped by 4 bases and J by 5 bases, with 6 bases between them. The CDR3 has 12 residues. Germline CDR1 is MNHEY and CDR2 is SVGEGT. The CDR3 spells CASSFPDNEQFF. The CDR3 DNA sequence: TGTGCCAGCAGTTTCCCCGACAATGAGCAGTTCTTC.

This clonotype showed up just a few times. The chain uses TRBV7-8 and TRBJ1-3, with TRBD1 identical over 7 bases. CDR1 is SGHVS and CDR2 is FQNEAQ in the germline V gene. CDR3 length: 17 residues. Unmatched junction bases numbered 6, after V lost 1 base and J lost 0 bases. The DNA of the CDR3 is TGTGCCAGCAGCTTAGTGGACAGGAAGAGCTCTGGAAACACCATATATTTT. Protein product: CASSLVDRKSSGNTIYF.

The chain carries TRBV29-1 and TRBJ1-1; perhaps TRBD1 as D (5 bases). V lost 5 bases and J lost 6, with 10 bases in between. The CDR3 is 11 amino acids. The V gene's germline CDR1 is SQVTM and CDR2 ANQGSEA. Here the CDR3 DNA reads TGCAGCGTTCCCCGGGGGGCTGAAGCTTTCTTT. It translates to CSVPRGAEAFF. Drawing the rest from reference TRBV29-1 and TRBJ1-1, the complete variable domain is SAVISQKPSRDICQRGTSLTIQCQVDSQVTMMFWYRQQPGQSLTLIATANQGSEATYESGFVIDKFPISRPNLTFSTLTVSNMSPEDSSIYLCSVPRGAEAFFGQGTRLTVV.

V and J are TRBV7-2 and TRBJ1-1, with a possible D match to TRBD1 (5 bases). The length of the CDR3 is 13 residues. V was cut by 5 bases and J by 11 bases, with 18 bases left in between. Germline V gene lookup returns CDR1 SGHTA and CDR2 FQGNSA. The CDR3 spells CASSPDSVRVAFF. The DNA for the CDR3 is TGTGCCAGCAGCCCCGACAGCGTCCGAGTCGCTTTCTTT. Looking up the rest from reference TRBV7-2 and TRBJ1-1 gives the full variable domain: GAGVSQSPSNKVTEKGKDVELRCDPISGHTALYWYRQSLGQGLEFLIYFQGNSAPDKSGLPSDRFSAERTGGSVSTLTIQRTQQEDSAVYLCASSPDSVRVAFFGQGTRLTVV.

This chain connects TRBV11-3 to TRBJ1-6; possible D gene TRBD1, 5 bases. V lost 5 bases to trimming and J lost 0 bases, with 11 bases between them. The CDR3 runs 16 residues. CDR1 and CDR2 (germline): SGHNT, YENEEA. The CDR3 nucleotides read TGTGCCAGCAGCCACCGACAGAGCTCCTATAATTCACCCCTCCACTTT. Translation: CASSHRQSSYNSPLHF.

The sample holds a few counts of this clonotype. This sequence joins TRBV19 and TRBJ2-1; TRBD2 agrees at 7 bases. From germline, CDR1 is LNHDA and CDR2 SQIVND (reference sequence). The CDR3 has 19 residues. Trimming took 0 bases from V and 3 from J; bases not matched to a gene: 14. In DNA, the CDR3 is TGTGCCAGTAGTATAGATAATGATGGTGCGGGAGCGAGCTACAATGAGCAGTTCTTC. It specifies CASSIDNDGAGASYNEQFF.

This chain connects TRBV7-9 to TRBJ2-6; TRBD2 is a possible D gene (6 bases). CDR3 length: 18 residues. In germline, CDR1 is SEHNR, CDR2 FQNEAQ (reference sequence). Trimming stripped 1 base from V and 3 bases from J, with 16 bases between. CDR3 in DNA: TGTGCCAGCAGCTTAGGGGGACTGGTCGTGTTTGGGGCCAACGTCCTGACTTTC. As protein: CASSLGGLVVFGANVLTF.

J is TRBJ1-1 and V is TRBV20-1, with 7 bases identical to TRBD1. This CDR3 contains 12 residues. Germline CDR1 reads DFQATT; CDR2 reads SNEGSKA (reference sequence). V was clipped by 0 bases and J by 10 bases; unmatched bases: 5. The CDR3 loop is CSARDQGTAAFF. For the CDR3, the DNA is TGCAGTGCTAGAGATCAGGGGACAGCAGCTTTCTTT.

The chain combines TRBV30 with TRBJ2-7; TRBD2 aligns across 8 bases. Germline CDR1 and CDR2: GTSNPN and SVGIG (reference sequence). The V gene end was trimmed by 6 bases and the J gene end by 3 bases; junction bases not matched to a gene: 13. The length of the CDR3 is 15 residues. The CDR3, as DNA: TGTGCCTGTATCGCAACTAGCGGCGATTACTACGAGCAGTACTTC. It codes for CACIATSGDYYEQYF.